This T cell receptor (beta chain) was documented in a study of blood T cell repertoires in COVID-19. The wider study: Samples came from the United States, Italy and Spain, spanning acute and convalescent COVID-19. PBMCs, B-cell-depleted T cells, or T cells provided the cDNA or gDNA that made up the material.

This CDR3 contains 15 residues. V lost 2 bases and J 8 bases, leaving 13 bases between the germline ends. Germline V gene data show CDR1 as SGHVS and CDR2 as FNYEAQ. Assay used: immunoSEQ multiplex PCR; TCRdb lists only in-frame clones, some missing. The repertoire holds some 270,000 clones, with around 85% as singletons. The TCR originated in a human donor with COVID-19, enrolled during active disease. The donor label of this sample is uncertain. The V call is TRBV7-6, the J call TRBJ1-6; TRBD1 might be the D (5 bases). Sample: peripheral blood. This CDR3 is CASSLTGGVDSPLHF. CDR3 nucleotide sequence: TGTGCCAGCAGCTTAACGGGGGGAGTGGATTCACCCCTCCACTTT.